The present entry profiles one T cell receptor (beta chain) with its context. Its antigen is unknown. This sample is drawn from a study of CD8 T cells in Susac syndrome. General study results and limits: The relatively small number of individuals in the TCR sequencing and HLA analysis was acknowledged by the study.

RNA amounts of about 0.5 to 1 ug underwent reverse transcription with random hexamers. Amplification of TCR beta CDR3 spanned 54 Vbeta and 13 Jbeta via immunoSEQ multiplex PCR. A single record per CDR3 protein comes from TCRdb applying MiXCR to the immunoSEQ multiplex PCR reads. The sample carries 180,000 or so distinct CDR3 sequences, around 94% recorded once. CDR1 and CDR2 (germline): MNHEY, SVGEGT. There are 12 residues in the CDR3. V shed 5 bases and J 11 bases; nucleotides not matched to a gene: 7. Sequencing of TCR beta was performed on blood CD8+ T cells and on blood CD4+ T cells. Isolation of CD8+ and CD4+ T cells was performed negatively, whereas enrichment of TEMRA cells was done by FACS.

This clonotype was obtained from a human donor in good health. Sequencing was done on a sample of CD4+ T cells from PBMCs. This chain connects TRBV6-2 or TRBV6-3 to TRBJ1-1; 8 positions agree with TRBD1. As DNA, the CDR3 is TGTGCCAGCAGTACAGGGGGTAACCCGGCTTTCTTT. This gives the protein CASSTGGNPAFF.